The 25 T cell receptor beta chains reported below all come from one sample, sequenced in a study of blood T cell repertoires in COVID-19. Here immunoSEQ multiplex PCR was the method, and the copy in TCRdb shows in-frame clones only, minus some. This sample carries roughly 70,000 clones, about 88% of them seen once, and the ten largest clones take 3% to 4.5%. The specimen sequenced was peripheral blood. These receptors originate from a man aged 65-85 years with acute or convalescent COVID-19.

The CDR3 region is CSARVRAGAFF. The CDR3 DNA sequence: TGCAGTGCTAGAGTGCGCGCGGGAGCTTTCTTT. This rearrangement joins TRBV20-1 to TRBJ1-1; no firm D call. This CDR3 has 11 amino acids. V gave up 1 base and J gave up 10 bases, with 10 bases separating them. CDR1 DFQATT and CDR2 SNEGSKA come from the germline V gene (reference sequence).

V and J are TRBV5-8 and TRBJ2-5; 11 bases align to TRBD1. The V segment lost 4 bases and the J segment 6 bases; nucleotides outside the gene matches: 11. This CDR3 spans 16 amino acids. Germline V gene data show CDR1 as SGHTS and CDR2 as YDEGEE. This chain's CDR3 is CASSREGQGARKTQYF. CDR3 bases: TGTGCCAGCAGCAGAGAAGGACAGGGGGCTCGGAAGACCCAGTACTTC.

This sequence joins TRBV3-1 (or the pseudogene TRBV3-2) and TRBJ1-1, with TRBD1 matching 10 bases. This CDR3 region has 17 residues. Germline CDR1 is LGHDT and CDR2 is YNNKEL (reference sequence). V shed 2 bases, J shed 5 bases, and the junction held 11 bases outside the gene matches. This chain's CDR3 is CASSQTRETGGRTEAFF. The CDR3 nucleotides are TGTGCCAGCAGCCAAACACGGGAGACAGGGGGCAGGACTGAAGCTTTCTTT.

This clone appeared once. The chain uses TRBV30 and TRBJ1-1; 7 bases fit TRBD1. The CDR3 is 16 residues long. The V segment lost 3 bases and the J segment 0 bases; nucleotides outside the gene matches: 10. Germline lookup yields CDR1 GTSNPN and CDR2 SVGIG (reference sequence). The CDR3 sequence is CAWRGGTAFMNTEAFF. The CDR3 coding sequence is TGTGCCTGGAGAGGCGGGACAGCTTTCATGAACACTGAAGCTTTCTTT. The full variable domain, rest sourced from reference TRBV30 and TRBJ1-1, is SQTIHQWPATLVQPVGSPLSLECTVEGTSNPNLYWYRQAAGRGLQLLFYSVGIGQISSEVPQNLSASRPQDRQFILSSKKLLLSDSGFYLCAWRGGTAFMNTEAFFGQGTRLTVV.

This chain uses TRBV5-4 with TRBJ2-5, with D possibly matching TRBD2 (6 bases). The V gene's germline CDR1 is SGHNT and CDR2 YYREEE (reference sequence). V lost 0 bases, J lost 3 bases, and 9 bases lay in between. CDR3 length equals 14 residues. The CDR3 protein is CASSLGSGEETQYF. CDR3 nucleotides: TGTGCCAGCAGCTTGGGTAGCGGTGAAGAGACCCAGTACTTC.

This clone qualifies as medium-sized (0.01 to 0.1%). The chain has TRBV11-2 and TRBJ2-2, with no clear D. There are 13 residues in the CDR3. V dropped 3 bases and J dropped 0 bases, with 2 bases sitting between them. Germline V lookup: CDR1 SGHAT, CDR2 FQNNGV. The CDR3 protein is CASSFTNTGELFF. The CDR3 coding sequence is TGTGCCAGCAGCTTCACGAACACCGGGGAGCTGTTTTTT.

The V gene is TRBV27, the J gene TRBJ2-7; D perhaps matches TRBD2 (5 bases). The germline V and J ends were trimmed by 6 bases and 0 bases, with 15 bases remaining between them. Germline loops: CDR1 MNHEY, CDR2 SMNVEV (reference sequence). The CDR3 totals 15 residues. In nucleotides, the CDR3 is TGTGCCAGCAGACCCCGAGTGGGGAGCTCCTACGAGCAGTACTTC. Translated: CASRPRVGSSYEQYF.

The chain joins TRBV24-1 to TRBJ2-1; 8 nucleotides line up with TRBD1. This CDR3 spans 15 amino acids. Losses at the gene ends were 2 bases for V and 2 bases for J; bases not matched to a gene: 1. Per the germline V gene, CDR1 is KGHDR and CDR2 is SFDVKD. The CDR3 here is CATSDYRGTYNEQFF. The CDR3 nucleotides read TGTGCCACCAGTGATTACAGGGGGACCTACAATGAGCAGTTCTTC.

The chain recombines TRBV14 with TRBJ2-5; possibly TRBD2 for D (7 bases). This CDR3 spans 15 amino acids. Germline loops: CDR1 SGHDN, CDR2 FVKESK. The V end was cut by 4 bases, the J end by 4 bases, with 16 bases between. The CDR3 sequence is CASSRLGGAVETQYF. The CDR3, as DNA: TGTGCCAGCAGCCGCCTGGGGGGGGCTGTAGAGACCCAGTACTTC.

The rearrangement links TRBV11-2 to TRBJ2-1, with a possible D match to TRBD1 (6 bases). This CDR3 comprises 16 residues. V was shortened by 6 bases and J by 3 bases, with 18 bases between the two germline ends. Germline V gene sequence: CDR1 SGHAT, CDR2 FQNNGV. CDR3 nucleotide sequence: TGTGCCAGCAGACCAATCAGGGGTGGTCTCTACAATGAGCAGTTCTTC. It specifies CASRPIRGGLYNEQFF. Drawing the rest from reference TRBV11-2 and TRBJ2-1, the complete variable domain is EAGVAQSPRYKIIEKRQSVAFWCNPISGHATLYWYQQILGQGPKLLIQFQNNGVVDDSQLPKDRFSAERLKGVDSTLKIQPAKLEDSAVYLCASRPIRGGLYNEQFFGPGTRLTVL.

Only a few counts were recorded for this clone. This rearrangement joins TRBV6-5 to TRBJ1-6, with D possibly TRBD1 on 6 matching bases. CDR1 and CDR2 from the germline V gene are MNHEY and SVGAGI. Trimming left V 0 bases short and J 6 bases short, with 9 bases between. The CDR3 is 15 amino acids. This CDR3 is CASSYSIRGNSPLHF. The CDR3 coding sequence is TGTGCCAGCAGTTACTCGATCAGGGGTAATTCACCCCTCCACTTT.

The J gene is TRBJ2-1, the V gene TRBV7-9, with D possibly matching TRBD2 (5 bases). Deletions cut 2 bases from V and 2 bases from J, with 7 bases between. Germline assignment: CDR1 SEHNR and CDR2 FQNEAQ (reference sequence). The length of the CDR3 is 14 residues. The CDR3 is CASSLSGPYNEQFF. Written as DNA, the CDR3 is TGTGCCAGCAGCTTAAGCGGCCCCTACAATGAGCAGTTCTTC. Full variable domain (remainder filled in from reference TRBV7-9 and TRBJ2-1): DTGVSQNPRHKITKRGQNVTFRCDPISEHNRLYWYRQTLGQGPEFLTYFQNEAQLEKSRLLSDRFSAERPKGSFSTLEIQRTEQGDSAMYLCASSLSGPYNEQFFGPGTRLTVL.

The chain combines TRBV7-9 with TRBJ1-4, with 7 bases identical to TRBD1. CDR1 and CDR2 from the germline V gene are SEHNR and FQNEAQ (reference sequence). The CDR3 has 18 residues. V was clipped by 4 bases and J by 0 bases; unmatched bases: 11. In DNA, the CDR3 is TGTGCCAGCAGCTCCGACAGGGAAATATGGGCAACTAATGAAAAACTGTTTTTT. Its translation: CASSSDREIWATNEKLFF.

This clone was picked up a small number of times. The J gene is TRBJ1-2, the V gene TRBV6-6; 10 bases fit TRBD1. The V gene's germline CDR1 is MNHNY and CDR2 SVGAGI (reference sequence). The V and J ends lost 5 bases and 4 bases, in that order; junction bases with no gene match: 16. This CDR3 is built from 18 residues. CDR3 residues: CASSRARGTGAGTYGYTF. In DNA form, the CDR3 reads TGTGCCAGCAGTCGAGCCCGGGGGACAGGGGCAGGAACCTATGGCTACACCTTC.

J is TRBJ2-3 and V is TRBV5-6, with 9 positions matching TRBD1. The V gene's germline CDR1 is SGHDT and CDR2 YYEEEE. Trimming at V came to 4 bases and at J to 2 bases, leaving 8 bases not matched to a gene. The CDR3 is made up of 16 amino acids. The CDR3 region has the DNA TGTGCCAGCAGCATGGCCGGGACAGGGACCACAGATACGCAGTATTTT. It codes for CASSMAGTGTTDTQYF.

This clone was detected a few times. The chain links TRBV4-1 to TRBJ2-7; D gene unclear. The CDR3 covers 11 residues. CDR1 is MGHRA, CDR2 YSYEKL, per germline. Between the trimmed V and J ends, which lost 3 bases and 4 bases, there was a span of 4 bases. CDR3 DNA: TGCGCCAGCAGCCATTCGTACGAGCAGTACTTC. Protein product: CASSHSYEQYF.

V and J are TRBV6-5 and TRBJ1-2; D unresolved. V lost 2 bases to trimming and J lost 7 bases, with 11 bases between them. Germline assignment: CDR1 MNHEY and CDR2 SVGAGI. The CDR3 runs 13 residues. CDR3 bases: TGTGCCAGCAGTTACCAGTCCCGGAGTGGCTACACCTTC. It encodes CASSYQSRSGYTF.

V gene TRBV15 combines with J gene TRBJ1-2; D not resolved. V was cut by 0 bases and J by 4 bases, with 21 bases left in between. The CDR3 is made up of 18 amino acids. Germline V gene lookup returns CDR1 LNHNV and CDR2 YYDKDF (reference sequence). The CDR3 spells CATSRDRLPSFSGYGYTF. The CDR3 DNA sequence: TGTGCCACCAGCAGAGATCGTCTACCTTCCTTTTCGGGCTATGGCTACACCTTC. Combining the CDR3 with reference TRBV15 and TRBJ1-2 gives the whole variable domain DAMVIQNPRYQVTQFGKPVTLSCSQTLNHNVMYWYQQKSSQAPKLLFHYYDKDFNNEADTPDNFQSRRPNTSFCFLDIRSPGLGDTAMYLCATSRDRLPSFSGYGYTFGSGTRLTVV.

On this clone: One end of the junction fails to match germline, which may point to a read error. V and J are TRBV5-1 and TRBJ2-7, with D perhaps TRBD1 (5 bases). The germline V gene has CDR1 SGHRS and CDR2 YFSETQ. The CDR3 runs to 14 residues. The DNA of the CDR3 is TGCGCCAGCAGCCCCGCTACTCAGGGAAATCTTTGGGACTTC. As protein: CASSPATQGNLWDF.

The genes are TRBV6-5 and TRBJ1-2, with TRBD1 matching 10 bases. Germline CDR1 is MNHEY and CDR2 is SVGAGI. CDR3 length: 14 amino acids. V shed 2 bases and J 10 bases; nucleotides not matched to a gene: 7. CDR3 region: CASSYQWTGGPYTF. CDR3 DNA sequence: TGTGCCAGCAGTTACCAATGGACAGGGGGTCCCTACACCTTC.

This chain uses TRBV5-5 with TRBJ2-5; the D gene is possibly TRBD2 (5 bases). The CDR3 runs 12 residues. CDR1 is SGHKS and CDR2 is YYEKEE in the germline V gene (reference sequence). V was shortened by 6 bases and J by 5 bases, with 11 bases between the two germline ends. The CDR3 sequence: CASKAVGETQYF. CDR3 in DNA: TGTGCCAGCAAAGCGGTTGGGGAGACCCAGTACTTC. The whole variable domain, remainder taken from reference TRBV5-5 and TRBJ2-5, is DAGVTQSPTHLIKTRGQQVTLRCSPISGHKSVSWYQQVLGQGPQFIFQYYEKEERGRGNFPDRFSARQFPNYSSELNVNALLLGDSALYLCASKAVGETQYFGPGTRLLVL.

This clone was observed a single time. The chain employs TRBV7-8 and TRBJ1-5; 8 bases are shared with TRBD1. Germline V gene lookup returns CDR1 SGHVS and CDR2 FQNEAQ. The ends lost 2 bases at V and 7 bases at J; junction bases unmatched: 7. This CDR3 has 15 amino acids. The CDR3 DNA is TGTGCCAGCAGCTTACGGGCAGGGGGCGGGCAGCCCCAGCATTTT. Protein product: CASSLRAGGGQPQHF.

The V call is TRBV15, the J call TRBJ1-5, with D tentatively TRBD1 (5 bases). Deletions cut 3 bases from V and 0 bases from J, with 15 bases between. Germline-derived CDR1 and CDR2 are LNHNV and YYDKDF (reference sequence). The length of the CDR3 is 17 residues. CDR3 sequence (DNA): TGTGCCACCAGCAGCGATCGTGGACACGATAGCAATCAGCCCCAGCATTTT. Encoded protein: CATSSDRGHDSNQPQHF.

The rearrangement uses TRBV5-1 and TRBJ2-3, with 15 bases lining up with TRBD2. J gave up 4 bases and V 4 bases, and 1 base lay outside the gene matches. The CDR3 loop spans 15 amino acids. Per the germline V gene, CDR1 is SGHRS and CDR2 is YFSETQ. CDR3 protein: CASSRTSGGADTQYF. For the CDR3, the DNA is TGCGCCAGCAGCAGGACTAGCGGGGGGGCAGATACGCAGTATTTT.

V and J are TRBV28 and TRBJ1-2; 9 bases map to TRBD1. The germline V gene encodes CDR1 MDHEN and CDR2 SYDVKM. CDR3 length equals 16 residues. Germline trimming cut 3 bases from V and 9 bases from J; bases unmatched to any gene: 14. CDR3 coding DNA: TGTGCCAGCAGTTTTCAGCGGGACAGGGCACGATCTCGCTACACCTTC. Translated, it gives CASSFQRDRARSRYTF.